One T cell receptor beta chain is described in this entry. Original processing notes: Reference gene primer amplification yielded estimated nucleated cell counts. Generated by immunoSEQ multiplex PCR, the TCRdb table keeps only in-frame clones and is missing some. The V and J calls and the clone size are those of that table, but D and trimming were determined from the DNA. The top ten hold about 5.9% of the sample, which has 100,000 or so clones, 65% to 75% seen once. CDR1 is MGHDK, CDR2 SYGVNS, per germline. CDR3 length: 16 amino acids. The germline V and J ends were trimmed by 4 bases and 1 base, with 16 bases remaining between them. The sample originates from a study of blood T cell repertoires in COVID-19. Across the whole study: Collection of acute and convalescent COVID-19 samples took place in the United States, Italy and Spain. T cells, B-cell-depleted T cells, or PBMCs provided the cDNA or gDNA that served as material.

This clonotype originated in a man older than 75 with acute or convalescent COVID-19. The sample consisted of peripheral blood. The chain carries TRBV25-1 and TRBJ1-1, with D perhaps TRBD1 (5 bases). The chain's CDR3 is CASSAQGGKGNTEAFF. CDR3 coding DNA: TGTGCCAGCAGTGCCCAGGGAGGAAAAGGGAACACTGAAGCTTTCTTT.